This entry describes one TCR beta chain. Its target is unknown. The data belong to a study of CXCR3-negative and CXCR3-positive naive CD8 T cells. Via 5' RACE with UMI labels, TRB cDNA libraries were prepared. Reprocessing the 5' RACE reads, TCRdb reports a single entry for every CDR3 protein and omits DNA. This repertoire includes around 120,000 distinct CDR3 sequences. The CDR3 is 15 amino acids. Germline V gene sequence: CDR1 LNHDA, CDR2 SQIVND (reference sequence). Findings of the study overall: It was found that naive subsets had comparable surface CD5, and TCR strength was inferred from TRB CDR3 properties. More hydrophobic TRB CDR3s occurred in CXCR3-positive than in CXCR3-negative naive cells. Memory CD8+ cells showed much lower diversity, while both naive subsets displayed comparably high diversity. Once cells were cryopreserved, CXCR3 expression went down partly, and most assays used fresh PBMCs. Naive cells that were CXCR3-negative or CXCR3-positive used TRBV-TRBJ genes alike, while memory cells diverged.

This chain joins TRBV19 and TRBJ2-7; TCRdb calls TRBD1, which cannot be checked without DNA. The source of this sequence is a human donor in good health. Some clones in this sample may be carry-over from other donors' samples. Sequencing was performed on naive CXCR3+ CD8+ T cells from blood. Subset of the sample: CD45RO-CCR7+CD27+CD95- naive CD8+ T cells expressing CXCR3 (TNR3+). The CDR3 loop reads CASTPGTASPYEQYF.